There are a few counts of the clone carrying this TCR beta chain. Its specificity is unknown. This sample is part of a study of human T cells and chemical hapten exposure. Overall study results and limits: Expanded TCRs made up significantly more big CDR3 similarity clusters than controls did. TCRs exceeding a frequency of 1 in 1000 stayed unchanged under DPC sensitization.

Trimming at V came to 0 bases and at J to 0 bases, leaving 8 bases not matched to a gene. Germline CDR1 reads MNHEY; CDR2 reads SVGAGI. The CDR3 contains 17 residues. Documented time point: pre-sensitization, week 0. Described treatment: therapeutic diphenylcyclopropenone sensitization with weekly scalp DPC. Donation of samples came from alopecia patients who were 18 to 70 years old and suitable for DPC. Total RNA was isolated from whole blood that had not been fractionated. TCRdb processed the RACE reads anew with MiXCR; each CDR3 protein has one entry. The sample contains 85,000 to 100,000 distinct CDR3 sequences, less than 14% of which appear only once.

The V and J genes are TRBV6-5 and TRBJ2-7; 7 bases fit TRBD1. This clonotype originated in a woman in her fifties or sixties with alopecia areata. Some clones in this sample may be carry-over from other donors' samples. The sequencing used whole blood, collected in connection with sensitization to the hapten diphenylcyclopropenone (DPC). As DNA, the CDR3 is TGTGCCAGCAGTTACTCCGCCCCCGGGACAGTCTCCTACGAGCAGTACTTC. Protein sequence: CASSYSAPGTVSYEQYF.